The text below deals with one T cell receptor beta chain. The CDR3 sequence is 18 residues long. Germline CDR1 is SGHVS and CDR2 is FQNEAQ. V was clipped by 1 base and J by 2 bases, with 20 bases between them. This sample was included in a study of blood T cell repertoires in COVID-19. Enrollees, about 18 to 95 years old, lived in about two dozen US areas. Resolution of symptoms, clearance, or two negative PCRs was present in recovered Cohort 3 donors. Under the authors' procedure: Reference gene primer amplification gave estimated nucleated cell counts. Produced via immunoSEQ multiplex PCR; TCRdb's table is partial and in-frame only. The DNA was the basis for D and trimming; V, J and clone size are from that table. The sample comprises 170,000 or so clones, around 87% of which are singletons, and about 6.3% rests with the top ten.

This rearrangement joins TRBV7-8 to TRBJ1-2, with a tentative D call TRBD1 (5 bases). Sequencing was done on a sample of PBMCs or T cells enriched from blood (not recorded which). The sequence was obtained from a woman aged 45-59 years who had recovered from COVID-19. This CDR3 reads CASSLVVLRQGTNYGYTF. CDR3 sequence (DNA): TGTGCCAGCAGCTTAGTGGTGCTGCGGCAGGGAACCAACTATGGCTACACCTTC. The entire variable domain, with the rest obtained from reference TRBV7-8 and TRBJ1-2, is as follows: GAGVSQSPRYKVAKRGQDVALRCDPISGHVSLFWYQQALGQGPEFLTYFQNEAQLDKSGLPSDRFFAERPEGSVSTLKIQRTQQEDSAVYLCASSLVVLRQGTNYGYTFGSGTRLTVV.